The 22 T cell receptor beta chains listed next were all sequenced from one sample in a study of blood T cells in healthy people across ages. The authors ran a second PCR of 7 to 11 cycles using a sample-barcoded 5' primer and a J-beta primer mix. TCRdb redid the calling of the 5' RACE reads with MiXCR, one entry per CDR3 protein. Among hundreds of thousands of distinct CDR3 sequences listed, approximately 43% were seen once. Sequencing was performed on blood. Receptor source: a woman aged 60-75 years in good health.

This clonotype was recorded many times. CDR3 amino acids: CSATRLAGANYEQYF. The CDR3 region has the DNA TGCAGTGCTACCCGATTAGCGGGAGCGAACTACGAGCAGTACTTC. The chain has TRBV20-1 and TRBJ2-7, with 9 bases fitting TRBD2. The ends lost 4 bases at V and 3 bases at J; junction bases unmatched: 10. Germline CDR1 is DFQATT and CDR2 is SNEGSKA (reference sequence). This CDR3 has 15 amino acids.

This chain uses TRBV5-1 with TRBJ2-1; 8 positions match TRBD2. The CDR3 runs to 16 residues. Losses at the gene ends were 1 base for V and 6 bases for J; bases not matched to a gene: 9. Per germline, CDR1 SGHRS and CDR2 YFSETQ. CDR3 bases: TGCGCCAGCAGCTTGTCTGGTGACGGGGGGGCCAATGAGCAGTTCTTC. Encoded protein: CASSLSGDGGANEQFF.

This clonotype was seen more than once but under ten times. The gene calls are TRBV20-1 and TRBJ2-1, with 9 nucleotides matching TRBD2. CDR3 size: 13 residues. V shed 2 bases and J 10 bases; nucleotides not matched to a gene: 6. Germline V CDR1 and CDR2: DFQATT, SNEGSKA (reference sequence). CDR3 region: CSARQAGGGEQFF. CDR3 coding DNA: TGCAGTGCTAGACAAGCGGGGGGCGGGGAGCAGTTCTTC.

This clonotype was observed a handful of times. This may be a read error: a much more frequent sequence differs by one nucleotide. The chain carries TRBV18 and TRBJ2-7; 11 bases map to TRBD2. This CDR3 spans 17 amino acids. From germline, CDR1 is KGHSH and CDR2 LQKENI. The ends lost 8 bases at V and 7 bases at J; junction bases unmatched: 19. The CDR3 reads CASARTFSGRAYNEQYF. For the CDR3, the DNA is TGTGCCAGCGCCCGTACCTTTAGCGGGAGGGCCTACAATGAGCAGTACTTC.

This clonotype was recorded many times. CDR3 nucleotide sequence: TGTGGTATGAGGGGGGAGGGCGCCTACAATGAGCAGTTCTTC. This gives the protein CGMRGEGAYNEQFF. The chain carries TRBV7-2 and TRBJ2-1; a weak D match, TRBD2 (7 bases). Germline V gene data show CDR1 as SGHTA and CDR2 as FQGNSA. The CDR3 contains 14 residues.

The rearrangement links TRBV29-1 to TRBJ1-1, with TRBD1 identical over 7 bases. Germline V lookup: CDR1 SQVTM, CDR2 ANQGSEA. The CDR3 covers 12 residues. Germline trimming cut 6 bases from V and 3 bases from J; bases unmatched to any gene: 4. The CDR3 here is CSVGRGDTEAFF. The CDR3 DNA reads as TGCAGCGTGGGCAGGGGGGACACTGAAGCTTTCTTT.

The V and J genes are TRBV20-1 and TRBJ2-5; D is perhaps TRBD1 or TRBD2 (5 bases each). Germline CDR1 reads DFQATT; CDR2 reads SNEGSKA (reference sequence). The CDR3 runs to 16 residues. Trimming removed 0 bases at V and 13 bases at J, with 27 bases between. CDR3 amino acids: CSARDPSRDGSSMRYF. The CDR3 bases are TGCAGTGCTAGAGACCCCAGCCGGGACGGGTCTTCCATGAGGTACTTC.

As to this clonotype: Just one base apart from a much larger clone, this may be a read error. CDR3 in DNA: TGCAGTGCTAGCGTAGCGGGGGGGAGCTCCTACAATGAGCAGTACTTC. The encoded protein is CSASVAGGSSYNEQYF. The rearrangement links TRBV20-1 to TRBJ2-1; TRBD2 matches 11 bases. The end of the DNA aligns better with TRBJ2-7, so the J call may be wrong. Germline V gene lookup returns CDR1 DFQATT and CDR2 SNEGSKA (reference sequence). This CDR3 is built from 16 residues.

CDR3 residues: CSARTLAGVFYNEQFF. CDR3 coding DNA: TGCAGTGCTAGAACCTTAGCGGGAGTCTTCTACAATGAGCAGTTCTTC. The chain carries TRBV20-1 and TRBJ2-1, with 9 bases identical to TRBD2. V shed 2 bases and J 3 bases; nucleotides not matched to a gene: 8. There are 16 residues in the CDR3. Germline assignment: CDR1 DFQATT and CDR2 SNEGSKA (reference sequence).

Note on this clonotype: The germline gene is not matched at one end of the junction; a read error may be the cause. The genes are TRBV6-2 or TRBV6-3 and TRBJ2-5; TRBD1 might be the D (6 bases). CDR3 length: 14 residues. CDR1 and CDR2 from the germline V gene are MNHEY and SVGEGT. CDR3 coding DNA: TGTGCCAGCACCCAGACAGGAACCCAAGGGACCCAGTACTTC. Its protein is CASTQTGTQGTQYF.

This chain links TRBV6-1 with TRBJ2-1; 13 bases align to TRBD2. The trim removed 5 bases at V and 2 bases at J, leaving 9 bases unmatched. This CDR3 has 18 residues. The germline V gene encodes CDR1 MNHNS and CDR2 SASEGT. The CDR3 sequence: CASSRRLAGGRTYNEQFF. The CDR3 DNA reads TGTGCCAGCAGTCGACGACTAGCGGGAGGACGGACCTACAATGAGCAGTTCTTC.

A note on this clonotype: At one boundary the junction diverges from the germline segment, which might be a read error. This sequence joins TRBV7-3 and TRBJ2-1, with 14 bases identical to TRBD2. Germline V gene lookup returns CDR1 SGHTA and CDR2 FQGTGA. CDR3 size: 15 residues. The DNA of the CDR3 is TGTGCCAGCAGCTCAGGGACTAGCGGGGGTAATGGGCAGTTCTTC. This sequence encodes CASSSGTSGGNGQFF.

The chain combines TRBV20-1 with TRBJ2-1, with D possibly being TRBD2 (5 bases). Deletions cut 6 bases from V and 7 bases from J, with 22 bases between. The CDR3 covers 15 residues. Per the germline V gene, CDR1 is DFQATT and CDR2 is SNEGSKA (reference sequence). CDR3 residues: CSAPPDSESRNEQFF. The CDR3 nucleotides are TGCAGTGCCCCCCCCGATAGCGAGAGTCGAAATGAGCAGTTCTTC.

This clonotype occurred many times. The CDR3 DNA sequence: TGTGCCAGCAGTTGGACTAGCGGGGAGACCCAGTACTTC. Translating it yields CASSWTSGETQYF. The chain has TRBV12-3 or TRBV12-4 and TRBJ2-5; TRBD2 aligns across 11 bases. This CDR3 region has 13 residues. Trimming removed 4 bases from V and 5 bases from J; junction bases left unmatched: 0.

The rearrangement links TRBV20-1 to TRBJ2-7, with TRBD2 matching over 11 bases. The CDR3 has 15 residues. J gave up 6 bases and V 5 bases, and 12 bases lay outside the gene matches. The V gene's germline CDR1 is DFQATT and CDR2 SNEGSKA (reference sequence). CDR3 loop: CSAAVTSGSVGEQYF. The CDR3 DNA sequence: TGCAGTGCTGCCGTAACTAGCGGGAGTGTCGGCGAGCAGTACTTC.

The rearrangement uses TRBV9 and TRBJ2-1, with a possible D match to TRBD2 (5 bases). The end of the DNA aligns better with TRBJ2-7, so the J call may be wrong. The CDR3 has 16 amino acids. Germline loops: CDR1 SGDLS, CDR2 YYNGEE. The CDR3 DNA reads TGTGCCAGCAGCGTAGCCCCCCGCAACGGGAACAATGAGCAGTACTTC. This gives the protein CASSVAPRNGNNEQYF.

The CDR3 protein is CASSVGTGSQETQYF. CDR3 DNA sequence: TGTGCCAGCAGCGTAGGGACAGGGAGTCAAGAGACCCAGTACTTC. The chain uses TRBV7-9 and TRBJ2-5, with 9 bases aligning to TRBD1. The CDR3 totals 15 residues. V was clipped by 5 bases and J by 2 bases; unmatched bases: 6. Germline V gene lookup returns CDR1 SEHNR and CDR2 FQNEAQ (reference sequence).

The rearrangement joins TRBV27 to TRBJ2-7; D remains ambiguous. The DNA matches TRBJ2-5 better at its end, which makes the J call doubtful. The CDR3 totals 15 residues. The germline V gene has CDR1 MNHEY and CDR2 SMNVEV (reference sequence). Here the CDR3 reads CASSLSCGLDETQYF. The DNA for the CDR3 is TGTGCCAGCAGTTTATCGTGCGGATTGGATGAGACCCAGTACTTC.

The chain carries TRBV9 and TRBJ1-5; TRBD1 agrees at 7 bases. V was pared by 4 bases and J by 3 bases, with 7 bases of the junction left unmatched. Germline V gene sequence: CDR1 SGDLS, CDR2 YYNGEE. The CDR3 consists of 15 residues. The CDR3 spells CASSPTGKDNQPQHF. In nucleotides, the CDR3 is TGTGCCAGCAGCCCGACAGGGAAAGACAATCAGCCCCAGCATTTT.

This clonotype was seen a handful of times. The chain employs TRBV20-1 and TRBJ2-5; D is unresolved. The V end lost 5 bases, the J end lost 4 bases, and 11 bases lay between the germline ends. This CDR3 region has 12 residues. Germline values: CDR1 DFQATT, CDR2 SNEGSKA (reference sequence). In DNA form, the CDR3 reads TGCAGTGCTCAGCCCGGCGGAGAGACCCAGTACTTC. Protein sequence: CSAQPGGETQYF.

This clonotype was detected only a few times. The chain carries TRBV12-3 or TRBV12-4 and TRBJ1-5, with 8 bases matching TRBD1. The length of the CDR3 is 14 residues. The junction had 6 bases not matched to a gene; V was cut back by 5 bases and J by 6 bases. In DNA, the CDR3 is TGTGCCAGCAGTCCTGCGGACAGGGCTCAGCCCCAGCATTTT. Residues: CASSPADRAQPQHF.

In its sample, this clonotype was seen a few times. The V and J genes are TRBV24-1 and TRBJ2-7; the D call may be TRBD1 or TRBD2 (5 bases each). The CDR3 runs 15 residues. Germline CDR1 KGHDR, CDR2 SFDVKD. V was trimmed by 4 bases and J by 5 bases, leaving 17 bases between them. The CDR3: CATSDPRREINEQYF. CDR3 in DNA: TGTGCCACCAGTGACCCCCGCAGGGAGATAAACGAGCAGTACTTC.